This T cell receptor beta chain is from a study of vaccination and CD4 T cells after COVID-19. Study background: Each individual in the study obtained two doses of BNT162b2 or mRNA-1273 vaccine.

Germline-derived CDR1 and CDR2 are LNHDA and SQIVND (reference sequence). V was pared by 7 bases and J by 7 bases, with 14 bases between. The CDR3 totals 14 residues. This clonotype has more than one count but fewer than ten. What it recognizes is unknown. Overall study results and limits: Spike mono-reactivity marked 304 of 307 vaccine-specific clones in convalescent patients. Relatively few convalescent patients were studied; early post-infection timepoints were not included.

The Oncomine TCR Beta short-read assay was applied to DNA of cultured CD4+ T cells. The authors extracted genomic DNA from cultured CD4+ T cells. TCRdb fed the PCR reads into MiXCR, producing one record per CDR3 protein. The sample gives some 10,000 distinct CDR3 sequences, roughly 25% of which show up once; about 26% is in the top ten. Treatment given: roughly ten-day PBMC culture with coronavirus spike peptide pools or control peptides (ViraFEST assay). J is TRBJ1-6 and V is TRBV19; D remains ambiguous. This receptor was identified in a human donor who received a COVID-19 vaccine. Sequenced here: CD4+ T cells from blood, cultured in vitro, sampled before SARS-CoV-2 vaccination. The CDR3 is CASKASGENSPLHF. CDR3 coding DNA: TGTGCCAGTAAGGCCTCCGGGGAGAATTCACCCCTCCACTTT.